These 18 T cell receptor beta chains were all obtained from the same sample, sequenced in a study of beta chain features in type 1 diabetes. Sequencing targeted expressed TCRB transcripts, as all isolated RNA had been reverse transcribed. Clones were read by immunoSEQ multiplex PCR, and TCRdb kept only the in-frame ones, dropping some. The repertoire has fewer than 400,000 clones, 8% of them found once; the top ten carry approximately 0.47%. The sequencing sample was made of central memory CD4+ T cells from blood. These receptors were obtained from a woman aged 18 to 35 in good health.

This clone came up a few times. The chain has TRBV11-1 and TRBJ2-7; D not certain. Germline V gives CDR1 SGHAT, CDR2 FQDESV (reference sequence). The V and J ends lost 2 bases and 0 bases respectively, with 5 bases between them. The CDR3 is 13 residues long. The CDR3 nucleotides read TGTGCCAGCAGCTTAAGGAGCTCCTACGAGCAGTACTTC. The encoded protein is CASSLRSSYEQYF.

This chain connects TRBV7-6 to TRBJ2-5; D might be TRBD1 (6 bases). The CDR3 consists of 15 residues. Germline-derived CDR1 and CDR2 are SGHVS and FNYEAQ. Trimming left V 0 bases short and J 5 bases short, with 13 bases between. The CDR3 coding sequence is TGTGCCAGCAGCTTAGCAGTCTTTAGGGGGGAGACCCAGTACTTC. It specifies CASSLAVFRGETQYF.

This clone was picked up a small number of times. The V call is TRBV27, the J call TRBJ2-5; unclear D gene. V lost 7 bases to trimming and J lost 7 bases, with 13 bases between them. The germline CDR1 and CDR2 sequences are MNHEY and SMNVEV (reference sequence). The CDR3 extends over 12 amino acids. The CDR3 DNA follows: TGTGCCAGCAACTCCCTATTCGGGACCCAGTACTTC. This translates into CASNSLFGTQYF.

In its sample, this clone was seen a few times. This chain uses TRBV7-2 with TRBJ2-5; the D is unclear. The CDR3 runs 15 residues. Trimming pared 5 bases from V and 13 bases from J, leaving 26 bases between. Germline V lookup: CDR1 SGHTA, CDR2 FQGNSA. CDR3 in DNA: TGTGCCAGCAGCCCTTATGTTAGTCTCGGTGTGTTCTGGTACTTC. Translating gives CASSPYVSLGVFWYF.

This clone appeared many times. At one boundary the junction diverges from the germline segment, which might be a read error. The V and J genes are TRBV7-7 and TRBJ2-5; D might be TRBD2 (5 bases). This CDR3 is built from 13 residues. Germline loops: CDR1 SSHAT, CDR2 FNYEAQ (reference sequence). The CDR3 loop reads CASSRTLSETQYF. CDR3 in DNA: TGTGCTAGCAGCCGGACTTTATCAGAGACCCAGTACTTC.

The chain combines TRBV15 with TRBJ2-4; D is unresolved. Per the germline V gene, CDR1 is LNHNV and CDR2 is YYDKDF (reference sequence). This CDR3 is 14 amino acids long. Trimming took off 6 bases at V and 2 bases at J, with 11 bases between the two ends. This CDR3 reads CATSATTTKNIQYF. CDR3 DNA: TGTGCCACCAGTGCAACCACCACCAAAAACATTCAGTACTTC. Full variable domain (missing parts from reference TRBV15 and TRBJ2-4): DAMVIQNPRYQVTQFGKPVTLSCSQTLNHNVMYWYQQKSSQAPKLLFHYYDKDFNNEADTPDNFQSRRPNTSFCFLDIRSPGLGDTAMYLCATSATTTKNIQYFGAGTRLSVL.

In this sample, this clone turned up a few times. This chain uses TRBV15 with TRBJ1-1; D possibly corresponds to TRBD1 (5 bases). V lost 0 bases and J lost 2, with 10 bases in between. Per germline, CDR1 LNHNV and CDR2 YYDKDF (reference sequence). The CDR3 contains 15 residues. DNA of the CDR3: TGTGCCACCAGCAGAGATTTTCAGGGAAACACTGAAGCTTTCTTT. The encoded protein is CATSRDFQGNTEAFF.

This clone has a count of ten or more. The rearrangement links TRBV19 to TRBJ2-1, with 10 bases fitting TRBD2. With 5 bases clipped from V and 1 base from J, the junction kept 5 bases outside the gene matches. This CDR3 contains 16 residues. Germline-derived CDR1 and CDR2 are LNHDA and SQIVND (reference sequence). CDR3 loop: CASSSGLADSYNEQFF. The CDR3 nucleotides read TGTGCCAGTAGTTCAGGACTAGCGGATTCCTACAATGAGCAGTTCTTC.

The J gene is TRBJ2-1, the V gene TRBV20-1, with 10 bases fitting TRBD2. This CDR3 has 11 residues. The germline V gene has CDR1 DFQATT and CDR2 SNEGSKA (reference sequence). After removal of 4 bases from V and 13 bases from J, the junction contained 4 bases not matched to a gene. CDR3 in DNA: TGCAGTGCTACTAGCGGGAGAGGCCAGTTCTTC. This gives the protein CSATSGRGQFF.

The chain is built from TRBV28 and TRBJ2-3; D is unclear. This CDR3 region has 15 residues. Germline V gene lookup returns CDR1 MDHEN and CDR2 SYDVKM. V lost 8 bases and J lost 1, with 16 bases in between. The CDR3, as DNA: TGTGCCAGCTACAAGGCGATTCAAGGCACAGATACGCAGTATTTT. This translates into CASYKAIQGTDTQYF.

This clone was detected a few times. A much more abundant neighbour one base away suggests this may be a read error. The chain links TRBV23-1 to TRBJ2-1; 13 positions agree with TRBD2. TRBV23-1 is recorded as an ORF, its role being uncertain. There are 20 residues in the CDR3. After removal of 3 bases from V and 7 bases from J, the junction contained 18 bases not matched to a gene. This CDR3 is CASSHAGTSGTGGYGNEQFF. The CDR3 DNA sequence: TGCGCCAGCAGTCACGCCGGGACTAGCGGGACGGGGGGGTACGGGAATGAGCAGTTCTTC.

This clone was seen a few times. The V and J genes are TRBV6-5 and TRBJ1-1; TRBD1 is a possible D gene (6 bases). Trimming took off 7 bases at V and 5 bases at J, with 17 bases between the two ends. Germline V gene lookup returns CDR1 MNHEY and CDR2 SVGAGI. The length of the CDR3 is 14 residues. The CDR3 DNA follows: TGTGCCAGCACAACTACAGGGCTCGGGACTGAAGCTTTCTTT. The encoded protein is CASTTTGLGTEAFF.

V gene TRBV14 combines with J gene TRBJ2-1; D is ambiguous. V shed 4 bases and J shed 6 bases, with 16 bases lying between them. Germline CDR1 reads SGHDN; CDR2 reads FVKESK. CDR3 size: 15 residues. The CDR3 loop reads CASSPRAIGANEQFF. The CDR3 nucleotides read TGTGCCAGCAGCCCCCGGGCAATAGGAGCCAATGAGCAGTTCTTC.

This chain uses TRBV6-6 with TRBJ2-7; maybe TRBD2 (5 bases). CDR3 length: 14 residues. Germline CDR1 and CDR2: MNHNY and SVGAGI (reference sequence). The V and J ends lost 0 bases and 3 bases respectively, with 9 bases between them. The CDR3 nucleotides read TGTGCCAGCAGTTACTCGACACGGGACTACGAGCAGTACTTC. Protein sequence: CASSYSTRDYEQYF.

This clone was seen a few times. The chain combines TRBV15 with TRBJ2-2; maybe TRBD1 (6 bases). The CDR3 has 15 amino acids. V lost 4 bases to trimming and J lost 4 bases, with 13 bases between them. Germline-derived CDR1 and CDR2 are LNHNV and YYDKDF (reference sequence). The CDR3 sequence is CATSIAGAGTGELFF. The CDR3 nucleotides are TGTGCCACCAGCATAGCAGGGGCCGGCACCGGGGAGCTGTTTTTT. The entire variable domain, with the rest obtained from reference TRBV15 and TRBJ2-2, is as follows: DAMVIQNPRYQVTQFGKPVTLSCSQTLNHNVMYWYQQKSSQAPKLLFHYYDKDFNNEADTPDNFQSRRPNTSFCFLDIRSPGLGDTAMYLCATSIAGAGTGELFFGEGSRLTVL.

This clone has a handful of counts. The chain recombines TRBV18 with TRBJ2-1, with TRBD2 matching 15 bases. The CDR3 contains 15 residues. Germline V lookup: CDR1 KGHSH, CDR2 LQKENI. Trimming removed 5 bases from V and 6 bases from J; junction bases left unmatched: 2. The DNA for the CDR3 is TGTGCCAGCTCAGTGGGACTAGCGGGAGGCAATGAGCAGTTCTTC. Residues: CASSVGLAGGNEQFF.

Written as DNA, the CDR3 is TGCGCCAGCAGCCTCCAACTGGCGAGAACCGGGGAGCTGTTTTTT. Its translation: CASSLQLARTGELFF. This chain uses TRBV4-1 with TRBJ2-2; D uncertain. Between the trimmed V and J ends, which lost 4 bases and 5 bases, there was a span of 14 bases. CDR3 length equals 15 residues. The germline V gene encodes CDR1 MGHRA and CDR2 YSYEKL.

This chain links TRBV18 with TRBJ1-1; 7 nucleotides agree with TRBD1. The CDR3 runs 13 residues. V lost 3 bases, J lost 7 bases, and 5 bases stayed unmatched. Germline CDR1 and CDR2: KGHSH and LQKENI. The CDR3 spells CASSPGQGGEAFF. The CDR3 DNA sequence: TGTGCCAGCTCACCGGGGCAGGGGGGTGAAGCTTTCTTT.